The entry below describes one T cell receptor beta chain. Ten or more counts support this clonotype. Its antigen is currently not known. The input lacks base qualities; no much larger clone sits a single base away. Receptor libraries were prepared by PCR. TCRdb records Illumina HiSeq 2500 as the sequencer. TCR libraries were prepared with molecular barcoding, using unique molecular identifiers to normalize TCRbeta repertoire quantification. TCRdb passed the public sequencing reads through fastp at Q25 and MiXCR, retaining productive beta sequences. For every CDR3 protein sequence, its rows merge into one entry that carries the most common genes and DNA. The sample table holds some 640,000 distinct CDR3 sequences, of which 16% were seen once. Around 0.96% of the sample lies in the top ten. The CDR3 numbers 15 residues from cysteine through phenylalanine. Only the CDR3 portion is preserved as DNA: 45 bases, with reading frame beginning at the first base. Taken from the germline V gene (reference sequence), the CDR1 and CDR2 loops are SGHNT and YYREEE. Trimming takes 0 bases from V and 2 bases from J, and the germline ends sit 10 bases apart.

The data derive from a study of T-cell reconstitution after alpha-beta-depleted transplantation in children (dated by TCRdb to 2015 to 2016). Study-level background: T-cell immune reconstitution after TCRalphabeta/CD19-depleted allogeneic hematopoietic cell transplantation in children was quantitatively tracked in the study by means of TCR repertoire profiling.

The specimen comprised PBMCs from the stem cell graft donor, sampled from the stem cell graft. The V and J segments used are TRBV5-4 and TRBJ2-3; the D gene could be either TRBD1 or TRBD2, each agreeing at 5 bases. The sequence was obtained from a human donor who donated a stem cell graft to a child with acute myeloid leukemia. The nucleotide sequence is TGTGCCAGCAGCTTGGACAGGAGGAACACAGATACGCAGTATTTT. It specifies CASSLDRRNTDTQYF.